One and the same sample provided the 18 T cell receptor beta chains below, sequenced in a study of cytomegalovirus exposure and HLA in healthy donors. PCR employed 60 Vbeta and 13 Jbeta primers. The data were produced by immunoSEQ multiplex PCR, yet TCRdb's version contains in-frame clones alone and is incomplete. Among 150,000 to 200,000 clones, 80% to 90% were seen once, and the ten largest hold 7.5% to 10%. The material sequenced was PBMCs. These receptor sequences come from a man aged 18 to 29 in good health and CMV-seropositive.

The chain couples TRBV9 to TRBJ1-3, with D maybe TRBD1 (5 bases). This CDR3 has 17 amino acids. Germline V gene lookup returns CDR1 SGDLS and CDR2 YYNGEE. Trimming removed 2 bases at V and 0 bases at J, with 15 bases between. The CDR3 reads CASSVLQGPISGNTIYF. The CDR3 DNA follows: TGTGCCAGCAGCGTCCTCCAGGGCCCGATCTCTGGAAACACCATATATTTT.

This clone came up a few times. This chain joins TRBV7-9 and TRBJ2-2; 7 bases are shared with TRBD1. Per the germline V gene, CDR1 is SEHNR and CDR2 is FQNEAQ (reference sequence). The J segment lost 4 bases and the V segment lost 6 bases, leaving 2 bases of the junction unmatched. The CDR3 consists of 13 residues. This CDR3 is CASSPGGTGELFF. In DNA form, the CDR3 reads TGTGCCAGCAGTCCAGGGGGCACCGGGGAGCTGTTTTTT.

The gene calls are TRBV7-8 and TRBJ2-5; TRBD1 aligns across 9 bases. TRBJ2-7 explains the end of the DNA better; the J call may be wrong. In germline, CDR1 is SGHVS, CDR2 FQNEAQ. This CDR3 region has 15 residues. Written as DNA, the CDR3 is TGTGCCAGCAGCTTGTACCGGGACAGGGACTACGAGCAGTACTTC. Translating gives CASSLYRDRDYEQYF.

The chain recombines TRBV19 with TRBJ2-7; 8 nucleotides match TRBD1. The CDR3 extends over 14 amino acids. Trimming took 6 bases from V and 2 from J; bases not matched to a gene: 6. Germline CDR1 reads LNHDA; CDR2 reads SQIVND (reference sequence). CDR3 DNA: TGTGCCAGTAGCACGACAGGGGTTCCCTACGAGCAGTACTTC. It is translated as CASSTTGVPYEQYF.

The chain has TRBV6-5 and TRBJ2-7; the match to TRBD1 covers 7 bases. CDR1 and CDR2 (germline): MNHEY, SVGAGI. J lost 2 bases, V lost 8 bases, and 9 bases had no gene match. The CDR3 contains 14 residues. CDR3 sequence: CASSSPGQTYEQYF. The CDR3 nucleotides read TGTGCCAGCTCCTCTCCGGGACAGACCTACGAGCAGTACTTC.

The chain joins TRBV27 to TRBJ2-1; unclear D gene. Germline CDR1 is MNHEY and CDR2 is SMNVEV (reference sequence). The CDR3 is 15 residues long. Trimming pared 3 bases from V and 1 base from J, leaving 10 bases between. The chain's CDR3 is CASSFLRQSYNEQFF. Here the CDR3 DNA reads TGTGCCAGCAGTTTTCTTAGACAATCCTACAATGAGCAGTTCTTC.

The rearrangement joins TRBV6-5 to TRBJ1-1, with 11 bases matching TRBD1. The length of the CDR3 is 15 residues. Germline V gene data show CDR1 as MNHEY and CDR2 as SVGAGI. V dropped 5 bases and J dropped 7; count of bases not matched to a gene: 9. Here the CDR3 reads CASSRRTGGEGEAFF. CDR3 coding DNA: TGTGCCAGCAGTCGTCGGACAGGGGGCGAGGGTGAAGCTTTCTTT.

The rearrangement links TRBV7-2 to TRBJ1-2; TRBD1 matches at 9 bases. Germline loops: CDR1 SGHTA, CDR2 FQGNSA. V was clipped by 2 bases and J by 6 bases; unmatched bases: 4. The length of the CDR3 is 14 residues. This CDR3 is CASSLSGTGNGYTF. The CDR3 DNA sequence: TGTGCCAGCAGCTTATCCGGGACAGGGAATGGCTACACCTTC. Full variable domain (remainder filled in from reference TRBV7-2 and TRBJ1-2): GAGVSQSPSNKVTEKGKDVELRCDPISGHTALYWYRQSLGQGLEFLIYFQGNSAPDKSGLPSDRFSAERTGGSVSTLTIQRTQQEDSAVYLCASSLSGTGNGYTFGSGTRLTVV.

This chain joins TRBV29-1 and TRBJ2-5; no clear D gene. CDR3 length: 10 residues. Per the germline V gene, CDR1 is SQVTM and CDR2 is ANQGSEA. V was shortened by 4 bases and J by 5 bases, with 5 bases between the two germline ends. The CDR3 bases are TGCAGCGTTGGTCTGGAGACCCAGTACTTC. Residues: CSVGLETQYF. The complete variable domain, with remaining parts taken from reference TRBV29-1 and TRBJ2-5, reads SAVISQKPSRDICQRGTSLTIQCQVDSQVTMMFWYRQQPGQSLTLIATANQGSEATYESGFVIDKFPISRPNLTFSTLTVSNMSPEDSSIYLCSVGLETQYFGPGTRLLVL.

The chain links TRBV9 to TRBJ2-1; 8 bases agree with TRBD2. V trimming: 0 bases; J trimming: 8 bases; junction bases outside the gene matches: 10. Germline V lookup: CDR1 SGDLS, CDR2 YYNGEE. The CDR3 length is 16 residues. CDR3 bases: TGTGCCAGCAGCGTAGAGAAGCGGGGGCCCGGGGATGAGCAGTTCTTC. Translated, it gives CASSVEKRGPGDEQFF.

CDR3 residues: CASSPGQGTKKLFF. For the CDR3, the DNA is TGCGCCAGCAGCCCAGGACAGGGGACAAAAAAACTGTTTTTT. The chain is built from TRBV5-1 and TRBJ1-4; the match to TRBD1 covers 9 bases. Germline V lookup: CDR1 SGHRS, CDR2 YFSETQ. J was trimmed by 9 bases and V by 4 bases; bases with no gene match: 7. This CDR3 region has 14 residues. The variable domain in full, completed from reference TRBV5-1 and TRBJ1-4, reads KAGVTQTPRYLIKTRGQQVTLSCSPISGHRSVSWYQQTPGQGLQFLFEYFSETQRNKGNFPGRFSGRQFSNSRSEMNVSTLELGDSALYLCASSPGQGTKKLFFGSGTQLSVL.

The rearrangement uses TRBV6-5 and TRBJ2-7; D remains ambiguous. The CDR3 sequence is 11 residues long. Deletions cut 6 bases from V and 5 bases from J, with 8 bases between. Germline CDR1 and CDR2: MNHEY and SVGAGI. Written as DNA, the CDR3 is TGTGCCAGCAGCTATCTAGACGAGCAGTACTTC. This translates into CASSYLDEQYF.

This clone showed up just once. The chain has TRBV5-1 and TRBJ2-5, with TRBD2 as a possible D gene (5 bases). Germline values: CDR1 SGHRS, CDR2 YFSETQ. Trimming stripped 4 bases from V and 5 bases from J, with 15 bases between. This CDR3 has 14 residues. The CDR3 bases are TGCGCCAGCAGCATTTCGACGGGGATGGAGACCCAGTACTTC. This sequence encodes CASSISTGMETQYF.

The rearrangement links TRBV7-2 to TRBJ2-5; 8 nucleotides match TRBD1. Germline values: CDR1 SGHTA, CDR2 FQGNSA. The CDR3 covers 14 residues. The junction had 5 bases not matched to a gene; V was cut back by 6 bases and J by 2 bases. In nucleotides, the CDR3 is TGTGCCAGCAGGCCCCAGGGGGCGCAAGAGACCCAGTACTTC. This gives the protein CASRPQGAQETQYF.

The sample holds one count of this clone. V gene TRBV18 combines with J gene TRBJ2-3, with TRBD1 identical over 9 bases. The length of the CDR3 is 15 residues. The V gene end was trimmed by 3 bases and the J gene end by 1 base; junction bases not matched to a gene: 2. Germline V gene lookup returns CDR1 KGHSH and CDR2 LQKENI. The CDR3 sequence: CASSPTGGGTDTQYF. The CDR3 DNA sequence: TGTGCCAGCTCACCCACAGGGGGCGGCACAGATACGCAGTATTTT.

Notes on this clone: The sample holds other DNA sequences that translate to the same CDR3. The chain employs TRBV12-5 and TRBJ2-1; D is unclear. Germline V gives CDR1 LGHNT, CDR2 FRNRAP. The CDR3 runs 11 residues. V lost 6 bases to trimming and J lost 4 bases, with 4 bases between them. The CDR3 DNA reads TGTGCTAGTGGCCTGTACAATGAGCAGTTCTTC. Its translation is CASGLYNEQFF.

This clone was seen ten or more times. V is TRBV4-3 and J is TRBJ2-2; TRBD2 is a possible D gene (6 bases). The germline CDR1 and CDR2 sequences are LGHNA and YSLEER. V gave up 4 bases and J gave up 3 bases, with 12 bases separating them. This CDR3 is built from 15 residues. CDR3 nucleotide sequence: TGCGCCAGCAGCCCCGTAGCGGTGTACACCGGGGAGCTGTTTTTT. The encoded protein is CASSPVAVYTGELFF.

The chain links TRBV5-4 to TRBJ2-3, with a possible D match to TRBD2 (7 bases). Germline CDR1 and CDR2: SGHNT and YYREEE (reference sequence). This CDR3 contains 16 residues. The germline V and J ends were trimmed by 4 bases and 4 bases, with 19 bases remaining between them. The CDR3 loop is CASSPPRGGGSDTQYF. The CDR3 bases are TGTGCCAGCAGCCCCCCTAGGGGAGGGGGGTCAGATACGCAGTATTTT.